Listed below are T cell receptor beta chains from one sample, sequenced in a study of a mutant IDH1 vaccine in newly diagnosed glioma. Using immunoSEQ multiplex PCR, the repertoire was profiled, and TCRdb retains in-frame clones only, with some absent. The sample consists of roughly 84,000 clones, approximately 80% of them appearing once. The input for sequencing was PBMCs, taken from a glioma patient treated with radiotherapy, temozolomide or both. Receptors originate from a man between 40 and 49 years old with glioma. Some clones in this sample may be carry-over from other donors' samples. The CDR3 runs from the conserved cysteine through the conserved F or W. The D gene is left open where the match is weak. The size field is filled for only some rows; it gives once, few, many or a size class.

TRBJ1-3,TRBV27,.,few,TGTGCCAGCAGTCCCCGGGGCGGGGGTGGAAACACCATATATTTT,CASSPRGGGGNTIYF
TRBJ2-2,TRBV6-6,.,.,TGTGCCAGCAGTTACGATACAGGCGGGGAGCTGTTTTTT,CASSYDTGGELFF
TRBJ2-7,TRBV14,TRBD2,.,TGTGCCAGCAGCCCCCCACCTTTCGCGGTAGCGGGGGGAGGCTACGAGCAGTACTTC,CASSPPPFAVAGGGYEQYF
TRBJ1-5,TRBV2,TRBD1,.,TGTGCCAGCAGTGGACAGGGGAATCAGCCCCAGCATTTT,CASSGQGNQPQHF
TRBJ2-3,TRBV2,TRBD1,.,TGTGCCAGCACCCGGGACAGGAGTCGGGGTACGCAGTATTTT,CASTRDRSRGTQYF
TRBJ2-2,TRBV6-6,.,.,TGTGCCAGCAGTTACGAGTTTTTTGAAACCGGGGAGCTGTTTTTT,CASSYEFFETGELFF
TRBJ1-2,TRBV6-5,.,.,TGTGCCAGCGTTCAAGGTTCAACGGGAGGCTACACCTTC,CASVQGSTGGYTF
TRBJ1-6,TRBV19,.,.,TGTGCCAGCCGCAGGGGTTTCTATAATTCACCCCTCCACTTT,CASRRGFYNSPLHF
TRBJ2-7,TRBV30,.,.,TGTGCCTGGAGTAATATTCGTTGGCAGGGCCCCCACGAGCAGTACTTC,CAWSNIRWQGPHEQYF
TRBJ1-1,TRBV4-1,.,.,TGCGCCAGCAGCCAAGATAGCGGGGCAGGGCTGGTAGTCACTGAAGCTTTCTTT,CASSQDSGAGLVVTEAFF
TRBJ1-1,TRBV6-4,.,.,TGTGCCAGCAGCTCGACAGGGAACACTGAAGCTTTCTTT,CASSSTGNTEAFF
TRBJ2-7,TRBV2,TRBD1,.,TGTGCCAGCAGTGAAACTTTCGGGACAGGGAACTACGAGCAGTACTTC,CASSETFGTGNYEQYF
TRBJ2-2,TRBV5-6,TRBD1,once,TGTGCCAGCAGAAATCTACAGGGGCCCGGGGAGCTGTTTTTT,CASRNLQGPGELFF
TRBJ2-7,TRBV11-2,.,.,TGTGCCAGCAGCCCCCTAGGGCAGTACTTC,CASSPLGQYF
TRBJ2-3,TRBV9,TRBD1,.,TGTGCCAGCAGCGTAGGACAGGGCCCGCAGTATTTT,CASSVGQGPQYF
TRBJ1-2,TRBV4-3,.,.,TGCGCCAGCAGCGAGATACAGGCTAACTATGGCTACACCTTC,CASSEIQANYGYTF
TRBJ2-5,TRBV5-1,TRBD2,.,TGCGCCAGCAGCTTGGGCGGGGGAGAGACCCAGTACTTC,CASSLGGGETQYF
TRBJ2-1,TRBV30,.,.,TGTGCCTGGAGTGTACGCGGGGTTGAGCAGTTCTTC,CAWSVRGVEQFF
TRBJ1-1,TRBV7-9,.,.,TGTGCCAGCAGCTTAGAGATCCCGAACACTGAAGCTTTCTTT,CASSLEIPNTEAFF
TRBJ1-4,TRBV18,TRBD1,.,TGTGCCAGCTCACGGGGACAGGACGAAAAACTGTTTTTT,CASSRGQDEKLFF
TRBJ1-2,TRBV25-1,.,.,TGTGCCAGCAGTGAACGGGGGGATGGCTACACCTTC,CASSERGDGYTF
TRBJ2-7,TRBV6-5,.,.,TGTGCCAGCAGCCGAGGGCAGTCCTCCTACGAGCAGTACTTC,CASSRGQSSYEQYF
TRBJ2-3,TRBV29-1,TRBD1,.,TGCAGCGTTGGACAGGGGCTGACAGATACGCAGTATTTT,CSVGQGLTDTQYF
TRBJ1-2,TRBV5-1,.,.,TGCGCCAGCAGCTACCAGGAGAGTAACCATGGCTACACCTTC,CASSYQESNHGYTF
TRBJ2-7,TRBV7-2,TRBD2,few,TGTGCCAGCAGCTTACTGCCGGGAGGAAGCTACGAGCAGTACTTC,CASSLLPGGSYEQYF
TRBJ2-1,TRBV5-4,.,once,TGTGCCAGCAGCGCCGAGGGATACAATGAGCAGTTCTTC,CASSAEGYNEQFF
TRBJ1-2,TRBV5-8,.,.,TGTGCCAGCAGCCGGACCGGGAACTATGGCTACACCTTC,CASSRTGNYGYTF
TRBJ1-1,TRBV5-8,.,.,TGTGCCACCGGCCGGCAGCGGAACACTGAAGCTTTCTTT,CATGRQRNTEAFF
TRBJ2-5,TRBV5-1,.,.,TGCGCCAGCAGCGTCCCGGGACCAGGGGAGACCCAGTACTTC,CASSVPGPGETQYF
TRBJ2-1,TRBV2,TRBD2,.,TGTGCCAGAACTAGCGGGGGCTCGAATGAGCAGTTCTTC,CARTSGGSNEQFF
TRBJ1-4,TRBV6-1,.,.,TGTGCCAGCAGTGTCGCAGGGTCGGGTGAAAAACTGTTTTTT,CASSVAGSGEKLFF
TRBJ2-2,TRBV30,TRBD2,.,TGTGCCTGGAGTGCCAGCGGGGGATACACCGGGGAGCTGTTTTTT,CAWSASGGYTGELFF
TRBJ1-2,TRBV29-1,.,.,TGCAGCGCCCCCGAGACCGGCAACTATGGCTACACCTTC,CSAPETGNYGYTF
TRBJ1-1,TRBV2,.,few,TGTGCCAGCAGTGCGATCGTCACGCAAGCTTTCTTT,CASSAIVTQAFF
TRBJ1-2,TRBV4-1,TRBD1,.,TGCGCCAGCAGCCAACAGACAGGGACGTATGGCTACACCTTC,CASSQQTGTYGYTF
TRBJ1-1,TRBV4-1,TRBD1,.,TGCGCCAGCAGTTCAGGGGGGACTGAAGCTTTCTTT,CASSSGGTEAFF
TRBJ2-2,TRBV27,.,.,TGTGCCAGCAAAGTGGACAGATCGAACACCGGGGAGCTGTTTTTT,CASKVDRSNTGELFF
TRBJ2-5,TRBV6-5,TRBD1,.,TGTGCCAGCAGTCGGACAGGGAAAGAGACCCAGTACTTC,CASSRTGKETQYF
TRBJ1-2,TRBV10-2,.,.,TGCGCCGTTCAGGACACCTTCGAGGGCTACACCTTC,CAVQDTFEGYTF
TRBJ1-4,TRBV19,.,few,TGTGCCAGTAAGGAGCGGGGGTATGAAAAACTGTTTTTT,CASKERGYEKLFF
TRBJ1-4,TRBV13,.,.,TGTGCCAGCAGCTTCTTTGGGCTGGAGAGAAAACTGTTTTTT,CASSFFGLERKLFF
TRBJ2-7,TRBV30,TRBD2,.,TGTGCCTGGAGACTTAGCGGGACACCCTACGAGCAGTACTTC,CAWRLSGTPYEQYF